This is a list of T cell receptor beta chains from one sample in a study of cytomegalovirus exposure and HLA in healthy donors. Assay used: immunoSEQ multiplex PCR; TCRdb lists only in-frame clones, some missing. The repertoire holds 100,000 to 150,000 clones, with about 80% as singletons. Source material: PBMCs. Source of these receptors: a human donor in good health. Each CDR3 is given with its conserved first and last residue. Each record gives: CDR3 protein, CDR3 DNA, V gene, J gene, D gene, clone size. A D gene is named only where the DNA matches it firmly. Where a row states a size, it is once, few, many or the class of an expanded clone; other rows omit it.

CDR3 protein: CASSLGQGIGTGYEQYF
CDR3 DNA: TGTGCCAGCAGTCTCGGACAGGGGATAGGTACTGGGTACGAGCAGTACTTC
V gene: TRBV5-4
J gene: TRBJ2-7
D gene: TRBD1
clone size: few

CDR3 protein: CASSQGLQADTQYF
CDR3 DNA: TGCGCCAGCAGCCAAGGATTACAGGCAGATACGCAGTATTTT
V gene: TRBV4-3
J gene: TRBJ2-3
D gene: .
clone size: .

CDR3 protein: CASNGEGRAQPQHF
CDR3 DNA: TGTGCCAGCAATGGGGAGGGACGGGCTCAGCCCCAGCATTTT
V gene: TRBV2
J gene: TRBJ1-5
D gene: .
clone size: .

CDR3 protein: CASSPPTRMNTEAFF
CDR3 DNA: TGTGCCAGCAGCCCACCGACACGTATGAACACTGAAGCTTTCTTT
V gene: TRBV6-6
J gene: TRBJ1-1
D gene: .
clone size: .

CDR3 protein: CASSYSTGNGYTF
CDR3 DNA: TGTGCCAGCAGTTACTCGACGGGGAATGGCTACACCTTC
V gene: TRBV6-5
J gene: TRBJ1-2
D gene: .
clone size: few

CDR3 protein: CASSLFAGGQPQHF
CDR3 DNA: TGTGCCAGCAGCTTGTTTGCGGGGGGGCAGCCCCAGCATTTT
V gene: TRBV6-1
J gene: TRBJ1-5
D gene: .
clone size: .

CDR3 protein: CSVGTTFTGELFF
CDR3 DNA: TGCAGCGTAGGGACTACTTTCACCGGGGAGCTGTTTTTT
V gene: TRBV29-1
J gene: TRBJ2-2
D gene: TRBD2
clone size: .

CDR3 protein: CATSQGPRTDTQYF
CDR3 DNA: TGTGCCACGTCTCAGGGTCCCCGCACAGATACGCAGTATTTT
V gene: TRBV2
J gene: TRBJ2-3
D gene: .
clone size: .

CDR3 protein: CASSISDRTHNEQFF
CDR3 DNA: TGTGCCAGTAGTATAAGTGACAGGACCCACAATGAGCAGTTCTTC
V gene: TRBV19
J gene: TRBJ2-1
D gene: .
clone size: .

CDR3 protein: CASSFDRGVSPLHF
CDR3 DNA: TGTGCCAGCAGTTTCGACAGGGGGGTTTCACCCCTCCACTTT
V gene: TRBV6-6
J gene: TRBJ1-6
D gene: TRBD1
clone size: .

CDR3 protein: CASSLDGAGSTDTQYF
CDR3 DNA: TGCGCCAGCAGCTTGGATGGGGCAGGTAGCACAGATACGCAGTATTTT
V gene: TRBV5-1
J gene: TRBJ2-3
D gene: .
clone size: .

CDR3 protein: CASSEWGFSGGGQETQYF
CDR3 DNA: TGTGCCAGCAGTGAATGGGGTTTTAGCGGGGGGGGCCAAGAGACCCAGTACTTC
V gene: TRBV6-1
J gene: TRBJ2-5
D gene: TRBD2
clone size: .

CDR3 protein: CASSFGISGEQYF
CDR3 DNA: TGTGCCAGCAGCTTCGGTATCTCAGGGGAGCAGTACTTC
V gene: TRBV7-9
J gene: TRBJ2-7
D gene: .
clone size: .

CDR3 protein: CASSLGRQGEKLFF
CDR3 DNA: TGTGCCAGCAGCTTAGGGAGACAGGGGGAAAAACTGTTTTTT
V gene: TRBV7-6
J gene: TRBJ1-4
D gene: TRBD1
clone size: .

CDR3 protein: CASSFGVAGGMNTEAFF
CDR3 DNA: TGCGCCAGCAGCTTCGGGGTGGCAGGGGGGATGAACACTGAAGCTTTCTTT
V gene: TRBV5-1
J gene: TRBJ1-1
D gene: TRBD1
clone size: .

CDR3 protein: CASSPPGMFSGANVLTF
CDR3 DNA: TGTGCCAGCAGCCCCCCAGGGATGTTCTCTGGGGCCAACGTCCTGACTTTC
V gene: TRBV7-8
J gene: TRBJ2-6
D gene: .
clone size: .

CDR3 protein: CASSLEQVGYTEAFF
CDR3 DNA: TGTGCCAGCAGCTTAGAACAGGTTGGGTACACTGAAGCTTTCTTT
V gene: TRBV7-6
J gene: TRBJ1-1
D gene: .
clone size: .

CDR3 protein: CASTPTGANYGYTF
CDR3 DNA: TGTGCCAGCACCCCGACAGGAGCTAACTATGGCTACACCTTC
V gene: TRBV2
J gene: TRBJ1-2
D gene: .
clone size: .